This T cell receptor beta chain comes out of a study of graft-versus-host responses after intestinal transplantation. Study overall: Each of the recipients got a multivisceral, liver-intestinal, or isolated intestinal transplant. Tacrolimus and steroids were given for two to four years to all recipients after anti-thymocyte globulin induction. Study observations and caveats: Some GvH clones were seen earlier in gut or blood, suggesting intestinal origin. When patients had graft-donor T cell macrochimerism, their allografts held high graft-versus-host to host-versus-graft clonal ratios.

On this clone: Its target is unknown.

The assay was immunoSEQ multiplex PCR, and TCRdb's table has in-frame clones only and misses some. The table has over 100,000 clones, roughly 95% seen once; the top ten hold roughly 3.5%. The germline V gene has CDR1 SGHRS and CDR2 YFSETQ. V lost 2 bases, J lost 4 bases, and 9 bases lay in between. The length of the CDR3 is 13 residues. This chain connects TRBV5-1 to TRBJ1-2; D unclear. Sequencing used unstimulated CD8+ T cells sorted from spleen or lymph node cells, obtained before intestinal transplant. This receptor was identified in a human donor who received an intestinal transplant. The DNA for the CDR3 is TGCGCCAGCAGCTTAGCCAGCTCCTATGGCTACACCTTC. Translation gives CASSLASSYGYTF.